This T cell receptor (beta chain) was profiled in a study of blood T cells in healthy people across ages. This clonotype occurred many times. PCR was performed a second time for about 6 to 12 cycles using a sample-barcoded 5' primer and a J-beta primer mix. Tags on each cDNA molecule came from a template-switch adaptor with 12 random nucleotides. TCRdb used MiXCR to reprocess the 5' RACE reads, holding one entry per CDR3 protein. The sample holds hundreds of thousands of distinct CDR3 sequences, around 31% seen once. The V and J ends lost 8 bases and 8 bases, in that order; junction bases with no gene match: 7. The CDR3 sequence is 14 residues long. Germline V gives CDR1 SEHNR, CDR2 FQNEAQ (reference sequence).

The rearrangement links TRBV7-9 to TRBJ1-6; TRBD1 matches 9 bases. The source material was blood. The clonotype comes from a woman aged 80 or over in good health. CDR3 bases: TGTGCCAGCGCACAGGGGGCAATAGATTCACCCCTCCACTTT. Its translation: CASAQGAIDSPLHF.